The 10 T cell receptor beta chains reported below all come from one sample, sequenced in a study of shared clonotypes between healthy human individuals. Sequencing was performed with immunoSEQ multiplex PCR; in TCRdb, only in-frame clones are kept and a portion is missing. The data hold around 560,000 clones, with approximately 96% observed a single time. CD45RO-negative cells were positively selected for CCR7, leaving out terminally differentiated effector memory CD45RA+ cells. Source material: naive CD8+ T cells sorted from blood. The receptors come from a woman aged 25 to 39 in good health.

The CDR3 DNA follows: TGTGCCAGCAGTTTATCTATAATCACTGAAGCTTTCTTT. Translating gives CASSLSIITEAFF. The chain links TRBV27 to TRBJ1-1; no clear D. V was clipped by 0 bases and J by 4 bases, with 6 bases between them. CDR1 MNHEY and CDR2 SMNVEV come from the germline V gene (reference sequence). CDR3 length equals 13 residues.

The chain couples TRBV13 to TRBJ2-5; a possible D gene is TRBD1 (6 bases). Trimming cost V 6 bases and J 6 bases, with 11 bases left between them. Germline-derived CDR1 and CDR2 are PRHDT and FYEKMQ (reference sequence). The CDR3 runs to 12 residues. CDR3 sequence: CASSTGFQTQYF. As DNA, the CDR3 is TGTGCCAGCAGTACAGGGTTCCAGACCCAGTACTTC.

The chain recombines TRBV5-1 with TRBJ2-7; TRBD2 agrees at 11 bases. Germline trimming cut 10 bases from V and 4 bases from J; bases unmatched to any gene: 4. Looked up from germline, CDR1 is SGHRS and CDR2 is YFSETQ. CDR3 length: 12 residues. In DNA form, the CDR3 reads TGCGCCTCAGGGACTAGCGGTTACGAGCAGTACTTC. Translation gives CASGTSGYEQYF.

V and J are TRBV6-1 and TRBJ1-1; the match to TRBD1 covers 9 bases. The CDR3 is made up of 14 amino acids. The V segment lost 2 bases and the J segment 11 bases; nucleotides outside the gene matches: 9. The V gene's germline CDR1 is MNHNS and CDR2 SASEGT. CDR3 protein: CASSELGTGSVAFF. The CDR3 DNA follows: TGTGCCAGCAGTGAATTGGGGACAGGGTCCGTCGCTTTCTTT.

The chain carries TRBV28 and TRBJ2-7, with D possibly matching TRBD2 (5 bases). This CDR3 has 15 residues. Trimming removed 7 bases at V and 4 bases at J, with 20 bases between. Germline lookup yields CDR1 MDHEN and CDR2 SYDVKM. CDR3 sequence: CASTKQRVPGYEQYF. Written as DNA, the CDR3 is TGTGCCAGCACCAAACAGAGGGTACCGGGGTACGAGCAGTACTTC. The full variable domain, with the rest looked up from reference TRBV28 and TRBJ2-7, is DVKVTQSSRYLVKRTGEKVFLECVQDMDHENMFWYRQDPGLGLRLIYFSYDVKMKEKGDIPEGYSVSREKKERFSLILESASTNQTSMYLCASTKQRVPGYEQYFGPGTRLTVT.

V gene TRBV4-1 combines with J gene TRBJ2-2; TRBD1 matches 7 bases. V shed 3 bases and J 4 bases; nucleotides not matched to a gene: 8. From germline, CDR1 is MGHRA and CDR2 YSYEKL. The CDR3 totals 16 residues. The CDR3 sequence: CASSQMDRPGTGELFF. CDR3 bases: TGCGCCAGCAGCCAGATGGACAGGCCGGGCACCGGGGAGCTGTTTTTT.

This chain connects TRBV28 to TRBJ1-2; D is perhaps TRBD1 (5 bases). With 2 bases removed from V and 8 bases from J, the gap between germline ends came to 18 bases. From germline, CDR1 is MDHEN and CDR2 SYDVKM. The CDR3 is 15 residues long. The CDR3 DNA is TGTGCCAGCAGTTTAGCGGGTTGGGGGATTACGGGCTACACCTTC. Its translation is CASSLAGWGITGYTF.

This clone turned up a few times. The chain links TRBV28 to TRBJ2-7; the D call may be TRBD1 or TRBD2 (5 bases each). Trimming took off 4 bases at V and 1 base at J, with 8 bases between the two ends. There are 13 residues in the CDR3. CDR1 is MDHEN, CDR2 SYDVKM, per germline. The CDR3 protein is CASSWGYSYEQYF. The CDR3, as DNA: TGTGCCAGCAGTTGGGGGTATTCCTACGAGCAGTACTTC. The variable domain in full, with the rest retrieved from reference TRBV28 and TRBJ2-7, is DVKVTQSSRYLVKRTGEKVFLECVQDMDHENMFWYRQDPGLGLRLIYFSYDVKMKEKGDIPEGYSVSREKKERFSLILESASTNQTSMYLCASSWGYSYEQYFGPGTRLTVT.

The chain joins TRBV5-1 to TRBJ2-5; unclear D gene. CDR3 length equals 15 residues. Germline V CDR1 and CDR2: SGHRS, YFSETQ. Trimming cost V 0 bases and J 4 bases, with 13 bases left between them. The CDR3 coding sequence is TGCGCCAGCAGCTTGGGGGAAGGTTATTTAGAGACCCAGTACTTC. Protein product: CASSLGEGYLETQYF.

The CDR3 DNA follows: TGTGCCAGTAGTAGTGGAGGACAGGGGATCTACGAGCAGTACTTC. It specifies CASSSGGQGIYEQYF. V usage is TRBV19 and J usage is TRBJ2-7; 9 bases agree with TRBD1. Germline assignment: CDR1 LNHDA and CDR2 SQIVND (reference sequence). J lost 3 bases, V lost 4 bases, and 7 bases had no gene match. The CDR3 totals 15 residues.